This T cell receptor beta chain is from a study of T-cell memory formation after mild COVID-19. Study findings and constraints: Contracting clones from day 15 to 85 showed balanced CD4/CD8; later expanders favored CD4+.

In germline, CDR1 is LGHDT, CDR2 YNNKEL (reference sequence). The CDR3 consists of 19 residues. V lost 2 bases and J lost 0; bases outside the gene matches: 11. This clonotype was counted only a few times. The target antigen is unknown. It was 5'RACE with constant-segment primers that produced the TCR alpha and TCR beta cDNA libraries, which carried sample barcodes and UMIs. Via MiXCR, TCRdb re-called the 5' RACE reads, giving one row per CDR3 protein. This sample has roughly 150,000 distinct CDR3 sequences, with about 25% found just once. J is TRBJ2-7 and V is TRBV3-1; 12 positions match TRBD1. The sequenced material came from PBMCs or a T cell subset sorted from them (not recorded which). This receptor was obtained from an adult woman who had mild COVID-19 (a few samples of this study predate the infection). Cell type and time point are not known. DNA of the CDR3: TGTGCCAGCAGCCAACCCGGGACAGGGGGCTACATCCACTCCTACGAGCAGTACTTC. Protein: CASSQPGTGGYIHSYEQYF.